The T cell receptor (beta chain) under discussion was sequenced for a study of vaccination effects on CD4 cells after COVID-19. Germline CDR1 and CDR2: KGHSH and LQKENI. The CDR3 totals 14 residues. Trimming at V came to 3 bases and at J to 10 bases, leaving 9 bases not matched to a gene. The table came from immunoSEQ multiplex PCR; TCRdb's copy has only in-frame clones and leaves some out. The sample has 74,000 or so clones, 80% seen once. Expansion with viral peptide pools was applied to antigen-specific CD4+ T cells by the ViraFEST assay prior to sequencing. Isolation of CD4+ T cells took place after 10 days of culture. None of the vaccinated had previously contracted SARS-CoV-2, and their nucleocapsid antibodies tested negative. Wells each received around 2.1 million PBMC, cultured with approximately 9 IU/ml IL-2 and 8.5 to 10 ug/ml peptides. This clone was seen a single time. Its antigen is still unknown.

Here the sequenced sample was CD4+ T cells from PBMCs cultured with SARS-CoV-2 spike peptides, taken before COVID-19 vaccination. This clonotype was obtained from a human donor who received a COVID-19 vaccine. The chain combines TRBV18 with TRBJ1-5; 7 bases are shared with TRBD1. This CDR3 reads CASSPSRQGGPQHF. The CDR3 DNA reads as TGTGCCAGCTCACCGTCCCGCCAGGGGGGCCCCCAGCATTTT.